The 8 T cell receptor beta chains given below trace back to one sample, sequenced in a study of OX40 agonist ivuxolimab in advanced cancers. Sequenced by immunoSEQ multiplex PCR; TCRdb stores in-frame clones only, minus some. There are about 32,000 clones in the sample; just under 90% occur only once, and about 30% lies in the top ten. The starting material was CD4+ or CD8+ T cells sorted from blood, obtained in a trial of the OX40 agonist ivuxolimab. These receptors were collected from an adult with an advanced solid tumor such as melanoma, head and neck, liver or kidney cancer.

The chain combines TRBV10-3 with TRBJ1-1; D call uncertain. Germline CDR1 ENHRY, CDR2 SYGVKD. Trimming shortened V by 6 bases and J by 2 bases, and 19 bases separated the two germline ends. The CDR3 length is 16 residues. CDR3 coding DNA: TGTGCCATCAGCCCCGACCTAGGACCGCTAAACACTGAAGCTTTCTTT. This sequence encodes CAISPDLGPLNTEAFF.

This clone was seen a single time. The V gene is TRBV12-5, the J gene TRBJ2-7, with D possibly being TRBD2 (6 bases). Trimming left V 6 bases short and J 0 bases short, with 18 bases between. Germline V gene lookup returns CDR1 LGHNT and CDR2 FRNRAP. The CDR3 is 16 amino acids. The CDR3 is CASGPRLERNSYEQYF. The CDR3 region has the DNA TGTGCTAGTGGCCCTCGACTAGAGAGGAACTCCTACGAGCAGTACTTC.

In this sample, this clone turned up once. V gene TRBV13 combines with J gene TRBJ1-4, with 8 nucleotides matching TRBD1. The V and J ends lost 3 bases and 6 bases, in that order; junction bases with no gene match: 0. There are 13 residues in the CDR3. CDR1 is PRHDT and CDR2 is FYEKMQ in the germline V gene (reference sequence). CDR3 in DNA: TGTGCCAGCAGCTTGGACAGGGATGAAAAACTGTTTTTT. It encodes CASSLDRDEKLFF.

The V gene is TRBV9, the J gene TRBJ2-7; D call uncertain. The length of the CDR3 is 14 residues. Germline-derived CDR1 and CDR2 are SGDLS and YYNGEE. V lost 0 bases to trimming and J lost 0 bases, with 7 bases between them. The CDR3 nucleotides read TGTGCCAGCAGCGTAGAAGCCCACTCCTACGAGCAGTACTTC. Translating it yields CASSVEAHSYEQYF.

The J gene is TRBJ2-7, the V gene TRBV28; TRBD2 matches 12 bases. This CDR3 comprises 18 residues. The germline CDR1 and CDR2 sequences are MDHEN and SYDVKM. J lost 0 bases, V lost 2 bases, and 8 bases had no gene match. The CDR3 loop is CASSLATSGGFSSYEQYF. CDR3 nucleotides: TGTGCCAGCAGTTTAGCGACTAGCGGGGGTTTTAGCTCCTACGAGCAGTACTTC.

J is TRBJ1-2 and V is TRBV11-2; D is unclear. The CDR3 contains 13 residues. Germline CDR1 and CDR2: SGHAT and FQNNGV. V was trimmed by 3 bases and J by 6 bases, leaving 11 bases between them. CDR3 loop: CASSLNWEDGYTF. For the CDR3, the DNA is TGTGCCAGCAGCTTGAATTGGGAGGATGGCTACACCTTC. The entire variable domain, with the rest obtained from reference TRBV11-2 and TRBJ1-2, is as follows: EAGVAQSPRYKIIEKRQSVAFWCNPISGHATLYWYQQILGQGPKLLIQFQNNGVVDDSQLPKDRFSAERLKGVDSTLKIQPAKLEDSAVYLCASSLNWEDGYTFGSGTRLTVV.

J is TRBJ2-7 and V is TRBV11-2; 8 bases match TRBD1. Per the germline V gene, CDR1 is SGHAT and CDR2 is FQNNGV. Trimming took 3 bases from V and 0 from J; bases not matched to a gene: 4. This CDR3 is built from 15 residues. The CDR3 protein is CASSFSGQVSYEQYF. CDR3 nucleotides: TGTGCCAGCAGCTTCTCGGGACAGGTCTCCTACGAGCAGTACTTC.

CDR3 nucleotide sequence: TGTGCCAGCAGCCCATTCGCGTGGGAGGGTGTCTATGGCTACACCTTC. Protein sequence: CASSPFAWEGVYGYTF. The chain recombines TRBV11-2 with TRBJ1-2, with D hard to call. Germline CDR1 and CDR2: SGHAT and FQNNGV. V lost 5 bases, J lost 4 bases, and 20 bases lay in between. The CDR3 covers 16 residues. The full variable domain, rest sourced from reference TRBV11-2 and TRBJ1-2, is EAGVAQSPRYKIIEKRQSVAFWCNPISGHATLYWYQQILGQGPKLLIQFQNNGVVDDSQLPKDRFSAERLKGVDSTLKIQPAKLEDSAVYLCASSPFAWEGVYGYTFGSGTRLTVV.